This T cell receptor (beta chain) was captured in a study of blood T cells in healthy people across ages. This CDR3 region has 13 residues. The germline CDR1 and CDR2 sequences are GTSNPN and SVGIG (reference sequence). The ends were cut back, 6 bases at V and 2 bases at J, with 14 bases in the middle. Using a J-beta primer mix together with a sample-barcoded 5' primer, a second PCR was run for roughly 6 to 11 cycles. TCRdb recomputed calls from the 5' RACE reads with MiXCR, one row per CDR3 protein. The table records approximately 1,100,000 distinct CDR3 sequences, 40% to 45% of them present only once.

Sequences were obtained from blood. The chain links TRBV30 to TRBJ2-7, with D perhaps matching TRBD1 (6 bases). This clonotype was sampled from a woman in her sixties or seventies in good health. CDR3 sequence: CACDRYGAYEQYF. The CDR3 nucleotides read TGTGCCTGCGACAGGTACGGTGCCTACGAGCAGTACTTC.